Presented here are 13 T cell receptor beta chains from one specimen sequenced in a study of CD8 T cells in ankylosing spondylitis. A single record per CDR3 protein comes from TCRdb applying MiXCR to the 5' RACE reads. The sample has 200,000 to 300,000 distinct CDR3 sequences, over 30% seen once. The sample taken for sequencing was blood, either unsorted or a sorted T cell fraction (not recorded which). These receptors all stem from a male donor with ankylosing spondylitis or in good health (not recorded which).

In its sample, this clonotype was seen a few times. The J gene is TRBJ1-6, the V gene TRBV5-1; possibly TRBD1 for D (6 bases). There are 15 residues in the CDR3. The V gene lost 4 bases and the J gene lost 9 bases, with 17 bases spanning the gap. Per germline, CDR1 SGHRS and CDR2 YFSETQ. The CDR3 loop reads CASSPRTDSSSPLHF. CDR3 coding DNA: TGCGCCAGCAGCCCCCGGACAGATTCGAGTTCACCCCTCCACTTT. The full variable domain, completed using reference TRBV5-1 and TRBJ1-6, is KAGVTQTPRYLIKTRGQQVTLSCSPISGHRSVSWYQQTPGQGLQFLFEYFSETQRNKGNFPGRFSGRQFSNSRSEMNVSTLELGDSALYLCASSPRTDSSSPLHFGNGTRLTVT.

This clonotype was observed a handful of times. The V and J genes are TRBV12-3 or TRBV12-4 and TRBJ1-1; TRBD1 might be the D (5 bases). Trimming removed 1 base from V and 6 bases from J, with 9 bases in between. The CDR3 extends over 13 amino acids. The CDR3 nucleotides read TGTGCCAGCAGTTTAGACTGGGGCGCTGAAGCTTTCTTT. Translating it yields CASSLDWGAEAFF.

The sample holds a few counts of this clonotype. V usage is TRBV20-1 and J usage is TRBJ2-1, with a weak D call TRBD2 (6 bases). This CDR3 has 15 amino acids. CDR1 is DFQATT and CDR2 is SNEGSKA in the germline V gene (reference sequence). The ends were cut back, 3 bases at V and 4 bases at J, with 16 bases in the middle. CDR3 nucleotide sequence: TGCAGTGCTAGGGGTGGCGGAGGGCTTTACAATGAGCAGTTCTTC. It translates to CSARGGGGLYNEQFF.

This chain connects TRBV13 to TRBJ1-1; no clear D. Trimming removed 6 bases at V and 0 bases at J, with 11 bases between. Germline V gene data show CDR1 as PRHDT and CDR2 as FYEKMQ (reference sequence). CDR3 length: 14 amino acids. CDR3 amino acids: CASRDGRLNTEAFF. CDR3 DNA sequence: TGTGCCAGCAGAGATGGACGGTTGAACACTGAAGCTTTCTTT.

This chain links TRBV5-6 with TRBJ1-5, with D uncertain. CDR1 is SGHDT and CDR2 is YYEEEE in the germline V gene. The CDR3 is 15 residues long. Trimming removed 0 bases at V and 7 bases at J, with 14 bases between. The CDR3 here is CASSLGTHNRQPQHF. CDR3 nucleotide sequence: TGTGCCAGCAGCTTGGGAACGCACAATCGCCAGCCCCAGCATTTT.

This clonotype was seen at least ten times. The CDR3 protein is CSVEASYEQYF. CDR3 DNA sequence: TGCAGCGTTGAAGCGTCCTACGAGCAGTACTTC. The gene calls are TRBV29-1 and TRBJ2-7; D call uncertain. V was cut by 1 base and J by 1 base, with 2 bases left in between. CDR3 length equals 11 residues. The V gene's germline CDR1 is SQVTM and CDR2 ANQGSEA.

The chain links TRBV12-3 or TRBV12-4 to TRBJ1-2, with D hard to call. V lost 3 bases to trimming and J lost 11 bases, with 10 bases between them. The CDR3 runs 11 residues. The CDR3 region is CASSFGYTYTF. DNA of the CDR3: TGTGCCAGCAGTTTCGGTTACACTTACACCTTC.

The chain carries TRBV6-5 and TRBJ1-1; unclear D gene. The CDR3 is made up of 11 amino acids. Trimming left V 2 bases short and J 11 bases short, with 9 bases between. CDR1 and CDR2 (germline): MNHEY, SVGAGI. CDR3: CASSYRSGAFF. DNA of the CDR3: TGTGCCAGCAGTTACCGGAGTGGCGCTTTCTTT.

The rearrangement uses TRBV20-1 and TRBJ1-2, with TRBD1 identical over 8 bases. This CDR3 contains 13 residues. V gave up 3 bases and J gave up 4 bases; unmatched junction bases: 4. In germline, CDR1 is DFQATT, CDR2 SNEGSKA (reference sequence). The CDR3 protein is CSASLQGVYGYTF. In nucleotides, the CDR3 is TGCAGTGCTAGCCTACAGGGGGTCTATGGCTACACCTTC.

The DNA of the CDR3 is TGTGCCAGCAGCGTGGGGGACAGGAAGGATGAGACCCAGTACTTC. Translated, it gives CASSVGDRKDETQYF. V gene TRBV21-1 combines with J gene TRBJ2-5; the tabulated D call, TRBD1, remains unverified against the DNA. TRBV21-1 is termed a pseudogene. This CDR3 comprises 15 residues.

In its sample, this clonotype was seen a few times. The J gene is TRBJ2-1, the V gene TRBV20-1, with 11 bases aligning to TRBD2. The CDR3 has 14 amino acids. V lost 5 bases to trimming and J lost 5 bases; unmatched junction nucleotides: 5. Germline V gene sequence: CDR1 DFQATT, CDR2 SNEGSKA (reference sequence). Written as DNA, the CDR3 is TGCAGTGCTGGGGGACTAGCGGCAAACAATGAGCAGTTCTTC. Protein: CSAGGLAANNEQFF.

The sample holds a few counts of this clonotype. The chain joins TRBV20-1 to TRBJ2-3; 10 bases are a match to TRBD2. Germline CDR1 reads DFQATT; CDR2 reads SNEGSKA (reference sequence). Trimming took 1 base from V and 0 from J; bases not matched to a gene: 10. The CDR3 contains 18 residues. CDR3 nucleotides: TGCAGTGCTAGAGGACTAGCGGGCGTTTCTGTTAGCACAGATACGCAGTATTTT. It encodes CSARGLAGVSVSTDTQYF.

This clonotype occurred many times. The chain links TRBV20-1 to TRBJ2-7; D is perhaps TRBD1 or TRBD2 (5 bases each). The CDR3 covers 14 residues. Trimming took off 0 bases at V and 3 bases at J, with 12 bases between the two ends. Germline CDR1 reads DFQATT; CDR2 reads SNEGSKA (reference sequence). CDR3 DNA sequence: TGCAGTGCTAGAGATTCGGGACGGAGCTACGAGCAGTACTTC. Its translation: CSARDSGRSYEQYF.